This T cell receptor beta chain is drawn from a study of CD8+CD57+ T cells in acquired aplastic anemia. Study summary: Sorted CD4+ and CD8+ cells gave an average of roughly 3 ug of DNA.

It was genomic DNA that served as the template for profiling TCR beta VDJ and CDR3. TCRdb reprocessed the reads via MiXCR and lists one record per CDR3 protein. There are 200,000 or so distinct CDR3 sequences in the sample; 48% occur only once, and about 9.7% lies in the top ten. This clonotype was seen many times. Its antigen is undetermined. One end of the junction does not line up with germline, which may come from a read error. Study findings and constraints: Overlapping CD8+ CDR3 repertoires of patients and controls contained under 35 shared sequences.

Patients chosen for sequencing had CD8+CD57+ cells that had expanded, as shown by flow cytometry. In germline, CDR1 is SNHLY, CDR2 FYNNEI. The CDR3 extends over 15 amino acids. The chain links TRBV2 to TRBJ2-1; D gene unclear. This TCR derives from a human donor with aplastic anemia. The sequencing input was sorted CD4+, CD8+, or CD8+CD57+ T cells (not recorded which) from PBMCs. The CDR3 here is CASREVDGPYNEQFF. The DNA of the CDR3 is TGTGCCAGCAGGGAAGTAGATGGGCCCTACAATGAGCAGTTCTTC.